What follows describes a single T cell receptor beta chain. The sample belongs to a study of OX40 agonist ivuxolimab in advanced cancers. Looking at the study overall: The study treated patients with ivuxolimab, an agonistic anti-OX40 (CD134) antibody.

Germline V CDR1 and CDR2: GTSNPN, SVGIG (reference sequence). V was pared by 1 base and J by 8 bases, with 17 bases between. The CDR3 is 15 residues long. Sequencing used immunoSEQ multiplex PCR; TCRdb keeps in-frame clones, though not all of them. The sample yields fewer than 85,000 clones, roughly 88% seen once. The J gene is TRBJ1-4, the V gene TRBV30; a weak D match, TRBD1 (6 bases). This sample comprised CD4+ or CD8+ T cells sorted from blood, obtained in a trial of the OX40 agonist ivuxolimab. This receptor was taken from an adult with an advanced solid tumor such as melanoma, head and neck, liver or kidney cancer. CDR3 in amino acids: CAWSEGSTGGEKLFF. CDR3 nucleotides: TGTGCCTGGAGTGAAGGATCTACCGGGGGCGAAAAACTGTTTTTT.